This T cell receptor (beta chain) is from a study of CD8+ T cells in alopecia areata listed by TCRdb under 2018. Study-level background: The study used high-throughput TCRbeta sequencing to examine T cell clonal expansion in alopecia areata, in both the C3H/HeJ mouse model and human patients. In humans, TCRbeta sequencing was performed on scalp tissue and on sorted CD4+ and CD8+ peripheral blood T cells from healthy controls and from patients with patchy or totalis/universalis alopecia areata. Scalp clonality was compared across normal scalp (n=4), patchy alopecia areata scalp (n=8), and alopecia totalis/universalis scalp (n=8). RNA came from the PAXgene miRNA kit for fixed scalp, the miRNeasy kit for PBMCs, and the RNeasy kit for mouse skin. immunoSEQ multiplex PCR using 35 Vbeta forward primers and 13 Jbeta reverse primers was used to amplify TCRbeta CDR3 regions. Overall results and qualifications from the work: Compared with normal scalp, lesional scalp had higher clonality and more expanded CD8+ clones, particularly in alopecia totalis/universalis, a pattern that suggests antigenic drive. Unlike mouse skin, where gammadelta T cells dominate, normal human skin contains resident alphabeta T cells that get sequenced too, which complicates analysis of the scalp TCR repertoire. Shared TCR sequences between patients were less evident than in mice, which may be partly attributable to HLA diversity in the patient population.

Library generation was performed with the immunoSEQ multiplex PCR assay. RNA was extracted from all samples and reverse transcribed into cDNA as template for TCR sequencing. SuperScript III was used to make first-strand cDNA, primed with a 2:1 mix of oligo-dT and random hexamers. A synthetic immune receptor repertoire was used to assess amplification bias, and residual bias was removed computationally. Processing in the source paper ran as follows. Raw reads were preprocessed to remove errors, and CDR3 was defined according to IMGT conventions as the region from the conserved cysteine to phenylalanine. Clonality was computed by normalizing Shannon entropy by log2 of the number of productive unique TCRs and subtracting the result from 1. Whether each scalp clone was CD4 or CD8 was inferred by checking scalp TCRbeta sequences against the CD4 and CD8 repertoires from sorted blood. Here the immuneACCESS table is served through TCRdb, limited to in-frame sequences with V and J called. Missing clones are a known gap in these copies; in checked studies unresolved V genes cover under half, and the rest lacks a known reason. V, J and clone size reflect that table, while D and trimming were determined from the DNA. The sample contains tens of thousands of clones, roughly 60% of them found a single time. Approximately 18% of the sample rests with the top ten.

Lesional scalp punch biopsies and peripheral blood were obtained from alopecia areata patients. PBMCs were separated by density centrifugation and stained for CD3, CD4 and CD8, after which CD4+ and CD8+ T cells were sorted on a FACSAria. The untreated alopecia areata patients were recruited through a multicenter biomarker study. Blood CD8+ T cells from about 5 biomarker-study patients were further sorted into NKG2D-low and NKG2D-high fractions. About this clone itself: No cognate antigen has been identified for it. Base quality data are lacking; no much larger clone is found one base away.

Trimming takes 2 bases from V and 2 bases from J, and the germline ends sit 8 bases apart. Including the terminal cysteine and phenylalanine, the CDR3 comprises 13 residues. Here the CDR3 DNA is all that survives: 39 bases in frame from base 1. Via the germline V gene, CDR1 is SGHDT and CDR2 YYEEEE. Sequencing used NKG2D-high CD8+ T cells sorted from blood. What this sample's cell subset or site label stands for: sorted CD8+ NKG2D-high blood T cells. The sequence joins TRBV5-6 to TRBJ2-7, with no confidently assigned D gene. This TCR was recovered from a human donor with alopecia areata. The bases read TGTGCCAGCAGCTTCGTCCAAGCCTACGAGCAGTACTTC. Translated, this is CASSFVQAYEQYF.